This T cell receptor (beta chain) was retrieved from a study of blood T cell repertoires in COVID-19. Overall study context: Collection of acute and convalescent COVID-19 samples took place in the United States, Italy and Spain. In each case, the material was cDNA or gDNA derived from T cells, B-cell-depleted T cells, or PBMCs.

Per the original data handling: Nucleated cell counts were estimated from reference gene primer amplification. The data were produced by immunoSEQ multiplex PCR, yet TCRdb's version contains in-frame clones alone and is incomplete. The V and J calls and clone size were taken over from that table, and D and trimming were inferred from the DNA. The profile shows approximately 130,000 clones, 70% to 90% of them singletons. The V and J ends lost 4 bases and 0 bases respectively, with 7 bases between them. Germline CDR1 is MNHEY and CDR2 is SVGAGI. The CDR3 contains 14 residues. V and J are TRBV6-5 and TRBJ1-3; D is undetermined. The sequence was obtained from a woman between 50 and 59 years old who had recovered from COVID-19. The specimen was peripheral blood. The CDR3, as DNA: TGTGCCAGCAGTTTTCTTCCCTCTGGAAACACCATATATTTT. This translates into CASSFLPSGNTIYF.